The present TCR beta chain was sequenced within a study of Tregs in tolerant kidney transplant recipients (dated by TCRdb to between 2019 and 2020). About the investigation overall: TCRbeta sequencing was used in the study to identify donor-specific regulatory T cells before combined kidney and bone marrow transplantation, and the identified cells were then tracked after transplant.

Study-wide conclusions, independent of this receptor: In tolerant patients, the expansion of donor-specific Tregs was greater than global Treg expansion, suggesting that the expansion was antigen-driven rather than nonspecific. Because the PCR primers were changed over time for some patients, nucleotide-level comparison could not be performed across the samples from those patients. The study was constrained by small patient numbers, and validation of the findings is required in larger populations and under other immunosuppression protocols. The most biologically relevant and donor-specific TCRbeta repertoire appeared to be identified by expanding Tregs with activated donor B cells. Although technical replication error seemed to be minimal, the question of biological reproducibility was not addressed directly.

Genomic DNA was extracted from sorted cells with the QIAGEN DNeasy Blood and Tissue Kit for TCRbeta CDR3 sequencing. High-throughput TCRbeta CDR3 sequencing, including PCR amplification with bias correction and internal controls, was performed commercially through immunoSEQ. Turning to the authors' computational methods: A unique productive TCRbeta sequence was defined by the CDR3 nucleotide sequence when primers matched, and otherwise by the CDR3 amino acid sequence together with the Vbeta and Jbeta genes. Sorting error was corrected by removing sequences shared between sorted populations at a frequency ratio of 2:1 or less, and the remaining shared sequences were assigned to the higher population. A sequence counted as donor-reactive if, in CFSE-low cells, the sequence had a frequency of at least 0.01% and was expanded at least 5-fold compared with unstimulated cells. Repertoire divergence was quantified by Jensen-Shannon divergence calculated from the top 100 TCRbeta sequences ranked by frequency. For any sample with multiple sequencing runs, sorting error was corrected in each run separately before the runs were pooled. What TCRdb holds here is the immuneACCESS table cut down to in-frame rearrangements. Part of the clones is not present; checked against another copy, under half of the missing clones reflect an unresolved V gene, and the others are unexplained. That table gives V, J and clone size, and the DNA gave D and trimming. This sample holds approximately 90,000 clones; roughly 93% were observed only once. Roughly 1.7% of the sample is held by the ten biggest clonotypes.

Counted from cysteine to phenylalanine, this CDR3 has 14 amino acids. The sequence is cut down to CDR3 DNA, 42 bases in frame from base 1. The germline V gene encodes CDR1 SGHAT and CDR2 FQNNGV. Regarding this clone: Its antigen specificity is not known. Per-base quality was not reported, and no clone a single base away is much larger than it.

The transplants used related donors along with nonmyeloablative bone marrow transplantation, and in the human trials mixed chimerism was transient. Thawed PBMCs were FACS-sorted into unstimulated Tregs (CD4+CD25+CD127-), CD4+ non-Tregs (CD4+CD25-), CD4 cells and CD8 cells. Patients were 4 combined kidney and bone marrow transplant recipients from the ITN036ST trial, and only these trial subjects had samples available. Healthy control blood was processed by Ficoll density gradient to PBMCs and cryopreserved; patient PBMCs were collected before and after transplant. The chain was built from TRBV11-2 and TRBJ2-5, and perhaps TRBD1 as D gene, on 6 matching bases. The DNA end lines up better with TRBJ2-7; the J call may be wrong. The receptor was isolated from a human patient who received a combined kidney and bone marrow transplant. In transplant recipients, some T cells may be of donor rather than host origin. The sample consisted of CD4+ T cells from blood (PBMCs), taken 12 months after the transplant. Here is the DNA: TGTGCCAGCAGCTTAGAAGGGGGATTCTACGAGCAGTACTTC. Protein translation: CASSLEGGFYEQYF.